These 19 T cell receptor beta chains share one sample of origin, sequenced in a study of T cell repertoires in cytomegalovirus infection. The antigens for these receptors are not known. TCRdb fed the reads into MiXCR, producing one record per CDR3 protein. The table includes about 900,000 distinct CDR3 sequences, roughly a third detected once. The specimen was cultured CD8+ T cells from PBMCs, collected from culture after CMV antigen stimulation. Receptors were obtained from a human donor in good health (CMV status not recorded). Some clones in this sample may be carry-over from other donors' samples.

The chain has TRBV27 and TRBJ1-5; possibly TRBD1 for D (6 bases). Germline CDR1 reads MNHEY; CDR2 reads SMNVEV (reference sequence). V was clipped by 3 bases and J by 6 bases, with 9 bases between them. The CDR3 is 13 amino acids. The CDR3 DNA reads as TGTGCCAGCAGTTTTCGGGGGCTTCAGCCCCAGCATTTT. Its translation: CASSFRGLQPQHF.

Concerning this clonotype itself: This CDR3 is missing its conserved last phenylalanine or tryptophan, likely due to a read error. The chain has TRBV5-6 and TRBJ1-2; 12 bases fit TRBD1. Germline-derived CDR1 and CDR2 are SGHDT and YYEEEE. CDR3 size: 14 residues. V lost 4 bases to trimming and J lost 7 bases; unmatched junction nucleotides: 5. The CDR3 DNA reads TGTGCCAGCAGCCCGGGACAGGGGGCGGGTGGCTACACCCTC. It specifies CASSPGQGAGGYTL.

This clonotype was observed at least ten times. The chain recombines TRBV7-6 with TRBJ2-1; tentative D call: TRBD2 (6 bases). The CDR3 totals 16 residues. Germline values: CDR1 SGHVS, CDR2 FNYEAQ. Trimming pared 5 bases from V and 6 bases from J, leaving 20 bases between. CDR3 amino acids: CASSPGYGTPGNEQFF. For the CDR3, the DNA is TGTGCCAGCAGCCCAGGATACGGGACTCCAGGCAATGAGCAGTTCTTC.

This clonotype was observed at least ten times. V and J are TRBV12-3 or TRBV12-4 and TRBJ1-5; no definite D call. V was trimmed by 4 bases and J by 5 bases, leaving 9 bases between them. The CDR3 covers 13 residues. The CDR3 DNA reads as TGTGCCAGCAGTTCGGGCCCTCATCAGCCCCAGCATTTT. Residues: CASSSGPHQPQHF.

The genes are TRBV27 and TRBJ2-4; TRBD1 agrees at 7 bases. V shed 0 bases and J 6 bases; nucleotides not matched to a gene: 2. Germline CDR1 MNHEY, CDR2 SMNVEV (reference sequence). This CDR3 has 14 amino acids. The CDR3 DNA reads TGTGCCAGCAGTTTATCAGGGGGCGGAAACATTCAGTACTTC. Translation: CASSLSGGGNIQYF.

This rearrangement joins TRBV6-1 to TRBJ2-7; possible D gene TRBD2, 6 bases. In germline, CDR1 is MNHNS, CDR2 SASEGT. CDR3 length: 10 amino acids. The V gene lost 10 bases and the J gene lost 7 bases, with 11 bases spanning the gap. The CDR3 DNA sequence: TGTGCCACCGACCGGGGGGAGCAGTACTTC. This encodes CATDRGEQYF.

This chain links TRBV20-1 with TRBJ2-7; the match to TRBD2 covers 7 bases. The CDR3 length is 13 residues. V trimming: 5 bases; J trimming: 7 bases; junction bases outside the gene matches: 11. Germline-derived CDR1 and CDR2 are DFQATT and SNEGSKA (reference sequence). The CDR3 is CSAPGLPTEEQYF. CDR3 DNA sequence: TGCAGTGCTCCGGGACTACCAACGGAGGAGCAGTACTTC.

This clonotype has only a few counts. The chain joins TRBV7-2 to TRBJ2-2; no clear D gene. Trimming shortened V by 1 base and J by 7 bases, and 19 bases separated the two germline ends. The CDR3 extends over 17 amino acids. CDR1 is SGHTA, CDR2 FQGNSA, per germline. The CDR3 DNA reads as TGTGCCAGCAGCTTAGAAGCCCATGGGGTAGTGAGCGGGGAGCTGTTTTTT. This translates into CASSLEAHGVVSGELFF.

In this sample, this clonotype turned up a few times. This rearrangement joins TRBV19 to TRBJ2-3; D may match TRBD1 or TRBD2 (5 bases each). V gave up 5 bases and J gave up 6 bases, with 15 bases separating them. The germline CDR1 and CDR2 sequences are LNHDA and SQIVND (reference sequence). The CDR3 loop spans 14 amino acids. This CDR3 reads CASSPTGTLDTQYF. As DNA, the CDR3 is TGTGCCAGTAGTCCGACCGGGACGTTGGATACGCAGTATTTT.

This clonotype was detected ten times or more. This chain joins TRBV7-9 and TRBJ2-3; either TRBD1 or TRBD2 may supply D (5 bases each). With 5 bases removed from V and 2 bases from J, the gap between germline ends came to 11 bases. This CDR3 has 14 amino acids. Looked up from germline, CDR1 is SEHNR and CDR2 is FQNEAQ (reference sequence). The CDR3, as DNA: TGTGCCAGCAGCATCGGGGACCCCACAGATACGCAGTATTTT. The encoded protein is CASSIGDPTDTQYF.

The rearrangement links TRBV20-1 to TRBJ1-2, with D uncertain. Trimming removed 4 bases at V and 6 bases at J, with 18 bases between. Germline V gene data show CDR1 as DFQATT and CDR2 as SNEGSKA (reference sequence). This CDR3 comprises 14 residues. This CDR3 reads CSATHLGSAHGYTF. CDR3 in DNA: TGCAGTGCTACCCATCTTGGGTCGGCTCATGGCTACACCTTC.

The sample holds a few counts of this clonotype. This chain uses TRBV18 with TRBJ2-3, with TRBD2 as a possible D gene (5 bases). Trimming removed 2 bases from V and 8 bases from J, with 14 bases in between. From germline, CDR1 is KGHSH and CDR2 LQKENI. This CDR3 comprises 14 residues. CDR3 sequence (DNA): TGTGCCAGCTCACCAGGAAGGGTGGGAGCTACGCAGTATTTT. The encoded protein is CASSPGRVGATQYF.

The V gene is TRBV6-6, the J gene TRBJ2-1; the D call may be TRBD1 or TRBD2 (6 bases each). The CDR3 loop spans 15 amino acids. V dropped 6 bases and J dropped 0 bases, with 12 bases sitting between them. The germline gives CDR1 MNHNY, CDR2 SVGAGI (reference sequence). DNA for the CDR3: TGTGCCAGCAGGAGGGGGGCCAGCTCCTACAATGAGCAGTTCTTC. This encodes CASRRGASSYNEQFF.

The CDR3 DNA is TGTGCCAGCAGTGAAGGGGCGTCGGGGTCCCTTATGAACACTGAAGCTTTCTTT. It codes for CASSEGASGSLMNTEAFF. The chain combines TRBV2 with TRBJ1-1; D remains unclear. V dropped 1 base and J dropped 0 bases, with 18 bases sitting between them. This CDR3 spans 18 amino acids. Germline assignment: CDR1 SNHLY and CDR2 FYNNEI. The full variable domain, completed using reference TRBV2 and TRBJ1-1, is EPEVTQTPSHQVTQMGQEVILRCVPISNHLYFYWYRQILGQKVEFLVSFYNNEISEKSEIFDDQFSVERPDGSNFTLKIRSTKLEDSAMYFCASSEGASGSLMNTEAFFGQGTRLTVV.

This clonotype was seen a few times. This rearrangement joins TRBV7-2 to TRBJ2-7; TRBD2 aligns across 8 bases. This CDR3 spans 15 amino acids. Germline V lookup: CDR1 SGHTA, CDR2 FQGNSA. J gave up 1 base and V 1 base, and 3 bases lay outside the gene matches. CDR3 region: CASSLEAGGSYEQYV. DNA for the CDR3: TGTGCCAGCAGCTTAGAGGCGGGGGGATCCTACGAGCAGTACGTC.

This clonotype came up a few times. V usage is TRBV6-5 and J usage is TRBJ2-3; 9 nucleotides agree with TRBD1. The CDR3 loop spans 15 amino acids. Trimming removed 4 bases from V and 4 bases from J; junction bases left unmatched: 6. Germline-derived CDR1 and CDR2 are MNHEY and SVGAGI. DNA for the CDR3: TGTGCCAGCAGTTGGACAGGGGCGATGTCAGATACGCAGTATTTT. It specifies CASSWTGAMSDTQYF.

V and J are TRBV19 and TRBJ2-3; possible D gene TRBD2, 6 bases. Germline CDR1 LNHDA, CDR2 SQIVND (reference sequence). Trimming left V 4 bases short and J 2 bases short, with 10 bases between. This CDR3 contains 14 residues. Written as DNA, the CDR3 is TGTGCCAGTAGTACTAGCGTTACCACAGATACGCAGTATTTT. The encoded protein is CASSTSVTTDTQYF.

V is TRBV25-1 and J is TRBJ2-3, with TRBD2 matching 8 bases. CDR3 length: 16 residues. In germline, CDR1 is MGHDK, CDR2 SYGVNS. Trimming at V came to 8 bases and at J to 6 bases, leaving 16 bases not matched to a gene. CDR3 in DNA: TGTGCCAGCGGGGGGGCTAGCGGGCCCCATAGGGATACGCAGTATTTT. Translated, it gives CASGGASGPHRDTQYF.

This clonotype showed up just once. The chain recombines TRBV29-1 with TRBJ2-1; a weak D match, TRBD2 (5 bases). Germline V gives CDR1 SQVTM, CDR2 ANQGSEA. V lost 1 base, J lost 4 bases, and 5 bases lay in between. This CDR3 region has 12 residues. The CDR3 DNA is TGCAGCGTTGAAGGGGAGTACAATGAGCAGTTCTTC. Protein: CSVEGEYNEQFF.